These T cell receptor beta chains were read from a single sample in a study of T cell responses to AZD1222 COVID-19 vaccine. Using immunoSEQ multiplex PCR, the repertoire was profiled, and TCRdb retains in-frame clones only, with some absent. The sample gives 100,000 to 150,000 clones, less than 95% of which show up once; just over 7% is in the top ten. This material consisted of peripheral blood, taken on day 0 of AZD1222 vaccination. The receptors shown here come from an adult in good health. Both conserved end residues are part of each CDR3. The D gene is left open where the match is weak. The listing skips clone size in some rows; elsewhere it reads once, few, many or a size class.

d_gene	v_gene	abundance	j_gene	CDR3nt	CDR3aa
NA	TRBV28	NA	TRBJ1-5	TGTGCCAGCAGGCTCTATAGCAATCAGCCCCAGCATTTT	CASRLYSNQPQHF
NA	TRBV6-5	NA	TRBJ2-7	TGTGCCAGCACCGCTCCCGGGAACTACGAGCAGTACTTC	CASTAPGNYEQYF
NA	TRBV4-3	NA	TRBJ2-7	TGCGCCAGCGGGAGGGGGACCACCGAGCAGTACTTC	CASGRGTTEQYF
NA	TRBV10-3	NA	TRBJ2-7	TGTGCCATCAGTGGCGGGAATCACGAGCAGTACTTC	CAISGGNHEQYF
TRBD2	TRBV18	NA	TRBJ2-2	TGTGCCAGCTCACCACTTCCCTCTAGCGGGAGTTACACCGGGGAGCTGTTTTTT	CASSPLPSSGSYTGELFF
TRBD1	TRBV7-9	NA	TRBJ1-1	TGTGCCAGCAGCTCCCAGACAGGGTATAACACTGAAGCTTTCTTT	CASSSQTGYNTEAFF
TRBD1	TRBV24-1	NA	TRBJ1-1	TGTGCCACCAGTGATCGGACCGGGACAGGGCGGTGGAACACTGAAGCTTTCTTT	CATSDRTGTGRWNTEAFF
NA	TRBV6-5	NA	TRBJ2-1	TGTGCCAGCACCGCCGAGGTGAGCTCCTACAATGAGCAGTTCTTC	CASTAEVSSYNEQFF
NA	TRBV28	NA	TRBJ1-2	TGTGCCAGCAGTTCCGGGGGGGGTAGTTATGGCTACACCTTC	CASSSGGGSYGYTF
TRBD1	TRBV7-3	NA	TRBJ2-1	TGTGCCAGCAGCCAAAGGACAGGGGGCAGGGATGAGCAGTTCTTC	CASSQRTGGRDEQFF
NA	TRBV7-2	NA	TRBJ2-5	TGTGCCAGCACCCGGAACCAAGAGACCCAGTACTTC	CASTRNQETQYF
NA	TRBV21-1	NA	TRBJ2-7	TGTGCCAGCAGCAAAGGGGGGACTAGCGAGTCCTACGAGCAGTACTTC	CASSKGGTSESYEQYF
NA	TRBV29-1	NA	TRBJ1-5	TGCAGCGTCAAACAGCCCCAGCATTTT	CSVKQPQHF
TRBD1	TRBV11-2	NA	TRBJ2-7	TGTGCCAGCAGGCAGACAGGGACCTACGAGCAGTACTTC	CASRQTGTYEQYF
TRBD2	TRBV9	NA	TRBJ2-1	TGTGCCAGCAGCGTAGGATATAGCGGGAGCAATGAGCAGTTCTTC	CASSVGYSGSNEQFF
NA	TRBV28	NA	TRBJ1-2	TGTGCCAGCAGCCCGGTGGGCGGCTATGGCTACACCTTC	CASSPVGGYGYTF
NA	TRBV27	NA	TRBJ2-1	TGTGCCAGCAGCGGGTTGTCCCACTACAATGAGCAGTTCTTC	CASSGLSHYNEQFF
NA	TRBV10-3	NA	TRBJ2-2	TGTGCCATCTGGCAGGATAACACCGGGGAGCTGTTTTTT	CAIWQDNTGELFF
NA	TRBV19	once	TRBJ2-1	TGTGCCAGTAGTCCCAACTCTCTGGGCTACAATGAGCAGTTCTTC	CASSPNSLGYNEQFF
NA	TRBV4-1	NA	TRBJ2-1	TGCGCCAGCAGCCAAGATCCTGGCGTAGCCGCCTACAATGAGCAGTTCTTC	CASSQDPGVAAYNEQFF
TRBD2	TRBV6-4	once	TRBJ2-2	TGTGCCAGCAGAGCGGGAGGCGCCACCGGGGAGCTGTTTTTT	CASRAGGATGELFF
NA	TRBV19	NA	TRBJ2-3	TGTGCCAGTCGTCGAGCGAGCACAGATACGCAGTATTTT	CASRRASTDTQYF
TRBD1	TRBV28	NA	TRBJ1-1	TGTGCCAGCAGTTTGGCAGGGGGTGAAGCTTTCTTT	CASSLAGGEAFF
NA	TRBV6-2/TRBV6-3	NA	TRBJ1-5	TGTGCCAGCAGTCCACTGGTCAGTCAGCCCCAGCATTTT	CASSPLVSQPQHF
NA	TRBV7-9	NA	TRBJ1-1	TGTGCCAGCAGCTTCGGGACCCAAATTGGGAGCACTGAAGCTTTCTTT	CASSFGTQIGSTEAFF
TRBD2	TRBV18	NA	TRBJ2-1	TGTGCCAGCTCACCACGGCGCGTGACTAGCGGGATATCTGAGCAGTTCTTC	CASSPRRVTSGISEQFF
NA	TRBV7-9	NA	TRBJ2-3	TGTGCCAGCAGCTTTCACGGCACAGATACGCAGTATTTT	CASSFHGTDTQYF
TRBD2	TRBV20-1	once	TRBJ2-3	TGCAGTGCTAGTGGGAGGGCCGGGGCAGATACGCAGTATTTT	CSASGRAGADTQYF
NA	TRBV5-5	NA	TRBJ2-1	TGTGCCAGCAGTTCCCGGGATGTGAACAATGAGCAGTTCTTC	CASSSRDVNNEQFF
NA	TRBV7-9	NA	TRBJ2-5	TGTGCCAGCAGGTTGGACATCCAAGAGACCCAGTACTTC	CASRLDIQETQYF
NA	TRBV10-2	once	TRBJ1-5	TGCGCCAGCCAGGACAGATACAATCAGCCCCAGCATTTT	CASQDRYNQPQHF
NA	TRBV7-9	NA	TRBJ2-1	TGTGCCAGCAGCTCGATGGGGCTTCGGGATGAGCAGTTCTTC	CASSSMGLRDEQFF
NA	TRBV18	NA	TRBJ2-1	TGTGCCAGCTCACCCCGATCCGACCTGGGCTACAATGAGCAGTTCTTC	CASSPRSDLGYNEQFF
NA	TRBV5-1	NA	TRBJ2-7	TGCGCCAGCAGCTTGTCCCCAGGAGGCTCCTACGAGCAGTACTTC	CASSLSPGGSYEQYF
NA	TRBV28	NA	TRBJ2-1	TGTGCCAGCAGTCCCCCCCAGCGGCACAATGAGCAGTTCTTC	CASSPPQRHNEQFF
TRBD1	TRBV28	NA	TRBJ2-6	TGTGCCAGCCAGGAATTAAGGACCAGGGGGAAATCGCGTGGGGCCAACGTCCTGACTTTC	CASQELRTRGKSRGANVLTF
NA	TRBV9	NA	TRBJ1-2	TGTGCCAGCAGCCCGGGAGGGGAAAACTATGGCTACACCTTC	CASSPGGENYGYTF
NA	TRBV27	NA	TRBJ2-5	TGTGCCAGCAGTACGCCATTGGGGGGACAAGAGACCCAGTACTTC	CASSTPLGGQETQYF
TRBD2	TRBV11-2	NA	TRBJ2-1	TGTGCCAGCAGCCGACTAGCGAATGAGCAGTTCTTC	CASSRLANEQFF
NA	TRBV28	NA	TRBJ1-1	TGTGCCAGCAGCTTAACCGGGATGTCGAACACTGAAGCTTTCTTT	CASSLTGMSNTEAFF
NA	TRBV5-4	once	TRBJ2-5	TGTGCCAGCAGCCCCCAAACCCAAGAGACCCAGTACTTC	CASSPQTQETQYF
NA	TRBV18	NA	TRBJ2-3	TGTGCCAGCTCACCGTTCACAGATACGCAGTATTTT	CASSPFTDTQYF
NA	TRBV7-9	NA	TRBJ2-3	TGTGCCAGCAGCTCCCTCACTCCCGCAGATACGCAGTATTTT	CASSSLTPADTQYF
NA	TRBV5-4	NA	TRBJ1-1	TGTGCCAGCAGCCCCCGCGGGGCAATGAACACTGAAGCTTTCTTT	CASSPRGAMNTEAFF
NA	TRBV29-1	NA	TRBJ1-1	TGCAGCGTGGGGAGGGAGGGCACTGAAGCTTTCTTT	CSVGREGTEAFF
TRBD1	TRBV28	few	TRBJ1-2	TGTGCCAGCAGTTTTCAGGGGGGAAACTATGGCTACACCTTC	CASSFQGGNYGYTF
NA	TRBV4-3	few	TRBJ1-4	TGCGCCAGCAGCCAAGCCGGGGGTTCCTACGAAAAACTGTTTTTT	CASSQAGGSYEKLFF